The T cell receptor (beta chain) under discussion was sequenced for a study of shared clonotypes between healthy human individuals. Study results and caveats: The study sampled only blood, and tissue repertoires likely differ. Clonotypes not shared had lower generation probabilities than those common to all four donors.

Trimming removed 3 bases at V and 0 bases at J, with 6 bases between. The CDR3 sequence is 14 residues long. Per germline, CDR1 ENHRY and CDR2 SYGVKD. Points on this clone: As yet, its antigen is unknown.

The assay ran at deep level. About 33,000 T cell genomes (around 190 ng DNA) went into each sorted-subset replicate. Some clones are missing from TCRdb's copy, which holds only in-frame ones; the method was immunoSEQ multiplex PCR. The data contain about 1.4 million clones, approximately 97% of them singletons. Sequenced: naive CD4+ T cells sorted from blood. Noted subset: CD45RA+ positively selected. This TCR derives from a man aged 30 to 45 in good health. This sequence joins TRBV10-3 and TRBJ2-1, with D uncertain. CDR3 loop: CAISDSSSYNEQFF. DNA of the CDR3: TGTGCCATCAGTGACTCGAGCTCCTACAATGAGCAGTTCTTC.